This T cell receptor beta chain was recorded in a study of graft-versus-host responses after intestinal transplantation. Study-wide context: All recipients were transplanted with multivisceral, liver-intestinal, or isolated intestinal grafts. Uniformly, recipients were administered anti-thymocyte globulin induction with subsequent tacrolimus and steroids for about 3 years.

CDR3 size: 14 residues. Germline assignment: CDR1 SGHVS and CDR2 FQNEAQ. Trimming pared 5 bases from V and 0 bases from J, leaving 10 bases between. Profiling relied on immunoSEQ multiplex PCR, and the TCRdb table lists in-frame clones only, not all of them. This sample has roughly 81,000 clones, with roughly four fifths found just once. As regards this clone: Its antigen is not identified.

The sample was unstimulated CD4+ T cells sorted from spleen or lymph node cells, taken before intestinal transplant. The receptor comes from a human donor who received an intestinal transplant. The rearrangement joins TRBV7-8 to TRBJ2-5; D call uncertain. CDR3 protein: CASSLITNQETQYF. As DNA, the CDR3 is TGTGCCAGCAGCCTGATTACTAACCAAGAGACCCAGTACTTC.